This record looks at one T cell receptor (beta chain) sequence and its context. The sample belongs to a study of shared T cell receptors in the human thymus. Profiled with immunoSEQ multiplex PCR; TCRdb holds only in-frame clones, not every one. The profile covers some 660,000 clones, with approximately 87% appearing a single time and roughly 0.0094% taken by the ten largest. The CDR3 is 19 residues long. Germline assignment: CDR1 SGHTA and CDR2 FQGNSA. Trimming removed 0 bases from V and 0 bases from J, with 17 bases in between. The same sample was also studied in work on human thymus T cells. From that report: The source of the thymus tissue was resections taken during corrective heart surgery. V and J gene usage appeared biased in thymic and blood repertoires.

The chain is built from TRBV7-2 and TRBJ1-4, with D perhaps TRBD1 (5 bases). The origin of this receptor is a boy younger than two with a congenital heart defect. Specimen: thymocytes. The CDR3 reads CASSLATVTPTATNEKLFF. The CDR3 DNA reads as TGTGCCAGCAGCTTAGCGACAGTCACCCCTACTGCAACTAATGAAAAACTGTTTTTT.